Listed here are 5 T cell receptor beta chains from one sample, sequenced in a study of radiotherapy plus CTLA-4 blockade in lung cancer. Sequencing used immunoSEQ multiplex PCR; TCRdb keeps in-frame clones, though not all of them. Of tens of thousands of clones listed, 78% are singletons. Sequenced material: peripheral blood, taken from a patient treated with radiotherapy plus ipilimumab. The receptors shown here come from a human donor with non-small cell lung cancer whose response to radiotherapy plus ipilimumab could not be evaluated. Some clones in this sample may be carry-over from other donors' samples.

The CDR3 loop is CASSRGGADGMNTEAFF. The CDR3 DNA reads as TGTGCCAGTAGCCGGGGGGGGGCCGACGGGATGAACACTGAAGCTTTCTTT. This rearrangement joins TRBV19 to TRBJ1-1, with a possible D match to TRBD1 (6 bases). The CDR3 consists of 17 residues. The germline gives CDR1 LNHDA, CDR2 SQIVND (reference sequence). V lost 6 bases and J 0 bases, leaving 20 bases between the germline ends.

The CDR3 region has the DNA TGCGCCAGCAGCCTTAACAGGGCTCTTGAGCAGTTCTTC. Protein sequence: CASSLNRALEQFF. The rearrangement joins TRBV5-1 to TRBJ2-1, with D perhaps matching TRBD1 (6 bases). This CDR3 is built from 13 residues. CDR1 SGHRS and CDR2 YFSETQ come from the germline V gene. Trimming shortened V by 4 bases and J by 9 bases, and 14 bases separated the two germline ends.

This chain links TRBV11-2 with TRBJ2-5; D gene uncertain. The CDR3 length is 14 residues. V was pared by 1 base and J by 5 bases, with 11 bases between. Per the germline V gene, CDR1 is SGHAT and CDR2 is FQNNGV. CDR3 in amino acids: CASSLGLGMETQYF. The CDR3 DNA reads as TGTGCCAGCAGCTTAGGGCTGGGCATGGAGACCCAGTACTTC.

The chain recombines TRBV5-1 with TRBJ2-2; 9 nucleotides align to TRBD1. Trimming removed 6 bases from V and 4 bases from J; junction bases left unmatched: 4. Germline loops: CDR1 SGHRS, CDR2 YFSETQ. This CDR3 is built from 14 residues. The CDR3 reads CASNRQGGTGELFF. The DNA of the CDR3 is TGCGCCAGCAACCGACAGGGGGGCACCGGGGAGCTGTTTTTT.

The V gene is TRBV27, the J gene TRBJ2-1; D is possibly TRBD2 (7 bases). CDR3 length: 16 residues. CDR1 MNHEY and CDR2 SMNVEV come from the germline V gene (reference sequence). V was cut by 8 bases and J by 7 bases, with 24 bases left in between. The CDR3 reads CASSPYEGEAGNEQFF. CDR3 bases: TGTGCCAGCTCACCATATGAGGGGGAAGCGGGGAATGAGCAGTTCTTC.